This TCR beta chain was sequenced in a study of blood T cell repertoires in COVID-19. The data were produced by immunoSEQ multiplex PCR, yet TCRdb's version contains in-frame clones alone and is incomplete. The sample includes some 150,000 clones, approximately 90% of them seen just once. The V segment lost 2 bases and the J segment 13 bases; nucleotides outside the gene matches: 4. Germline values: CDR1 LGHDT, CDR2 YNNKEL (reference sequence). The CDR3 length is 12 residues. This clonotype was sampled from a woman aged 25 to 39 with acute COVID-19. V gene TRBV3-1 (or the pseudogene TRBV3-2) combines with J gene TRBJ2-1; 8 positions agree with TRBD2. The sequenced sample was PBMCs or T cells enriched from blood (not recorded which). CDR3 protein: CASSQTGGAQFF. CDR3 nucleotide sequence: TGTGCCAGCAGCCAAACGGGAGGGGCCCAGTTCTTC.